This T cell receptor beta chain was profiled in a study of OX40 agonist ivuxolimab in advanced cancers. In the case of this clone: Its cognate antigen is unknown.

General study points: CD8+ T cells were the subset that, on average, had more expanded clones than CD4+.

On cycle 4 day 1 and cycle 7 day 1, as well as at baseline, blood was sampled. The repertoire was sequenced with immunoSEQ multiplex PCR; TCRdb's copy has only in-frame clones and lacks some. The data contain 90,000 or so clones, roughly 87% of them seen just once; the ten biggest clones take up around 0.3%. This CDR3 comprises 14 residues. Trimming cost V 0 bases and J 14 bases, with 14 bases left between them. Germline V gene data show CDR1 as LGHNA and CDR2 as YSLEER. The V call is TRBV4-3, the J call TRBJ1-6; D not resolved. Material: CD4+ or CD8+ T cells sorted from blood, obtained in a trial of the OX40 agonist ivuxolimab. This receptor was identified in an adult with an advanced solid tumor such as melanoma, head and neck, liver or kidney cancer. DNA of the CDR3: TGCGCCAGCAGCCAAGATCGGCACCGGGGATCCCTCCACTTT. This gives the protein CASSQDRHRGSLHF.